The 20 T cell receptor beta chains below all came from one sample that was sequenced in a study of cytomegalovirus exposure and HLA in healthy donors. The PCR was carried out with 60 Vbeta primers and 13 Jbeta primers. Sequenced by immunoSEQ multiplex PCR; TCRdb stores in-frame clones only, minus some. The data contain around 150,000 clones, approximately 68% of them singletons. Source material: PBMCs. The receptor source for this set is a man aged 40-50 years in good health and CMV-seronegative.

About this clone: Different DNA sequences within this sample yield the same CDR3. The CDR3 region is CASSFSTGWDYEQYF. The CDR3 DNA follows: TGTGCCAGCAGCTTCTCGACAGGGTGGGACTACGAGCAGTACTTC. The chain employs TRBV27 and TRBJ2-7, with 7 nucleotides matching TRBD1. Germline V gives CDR1 MNHEY, CDR2 SMNVEV (reference sequence). V gave up 6 bases and J gave up 3 bases; unmatched junction bases: 11. CDR3 length equals 15 residues.

This chain uses TRBV7-2 with TRBJ1-1; 9 positions match TRBD1. Germline values: CDR1 SGHTA, CDR2 FQGNSA. With 5 bases clipped from V and 8 bases from J, the junction kept 12 bases outside the gene matches. The CDR3 loop spans 15 amino acids. In DNA, the CDR3 is TGTGCCAGCAGCCTCAACAGGGGGCGGGCATCGGAAGCTTTCTTT. This translates into CASSLNRGRASEAFF.

This chain uses TRBV5-1 with TRBJ2-2; 7 nucleotides agree with TRBD1. The CDR3 is made up of 16 amino acids. J lost 0 bases, V lost 3 bases, and 5 bases had no gene match. Germline CDR1 SGHRS, CDR2 YFSETQ. This CDR3 reads CASSSKTGANTGELFF. The CDR3 nucleotides are TGCGCCAGCAGCTCAAAAACAGGGGCGAACACCGGGGAGCTGTTTTTT.

CDR3 sequence: CASSFDAGGTDTQYF. Written as DNA, the CDR3 is TGTGCCAGCAGTTTTGACGCGGGAGGCACAGATACGCAGTATTTT. The gene calls are TRBV28 and TRBJ2-3; TRBD2 matches at 7 bases. The V and J ends lost 3 bases and 1 base, in that order; junction bases with no gene match: 4. The CDR3 is made up of 15 amino acids. Germline V gene data show CDR1 as MDHEN and CDR2 as SYDVKM.

The gene calls are TRBV19 and TRBJ1-2; D might be TRBD1 (6 bases). The CDR3 spans 14 residues. Germline V gene lookup returns CDR1 LNHDA and CDR2 SQIVND (reference sequence). Trimming cost V 4 bases and J 1 base, with 10 bases left between them. As DNA, the CDR3 is TGTGCCAGTAGTACGCGACAGGATAACTATGGCTACACCTTC. Translation: CASSTRQDNYGYTF.

V gene TRBV6-6 combines with J gene TRBJ1-1; TRBD1 matches at 8 bases. The V segment lost 8 bases and the J segment 8 bases; nucleotides outside the gene matches: 4. The germline gives CDR1 MNHNY, CDR2 SVGAGI (reference sequence). This CDR3 has 11 residues. The CDR3 sequence: CASGGQGEAFF. CDR3 in DNA: TGTGCCAGCGGCGGACAGGGAGAAGCTTTCTTT.

The V call is TRBV28, the J call TRBJ1-5; perhaps TRBD1 as D (5 bases). The CDR3 sequence is 14 residues long. Germline V CDR1 and CDR2: MDHEN, SYDVKM. Trimming took off 6 bases at V and 4 bases at J, with 13 bases between the two ends. Written as DNA, the CDR3 is TGTGCCAGCAGCCGGGGGGGAGAAAATCAGCCCCAGCATTTT. It encodes CASSRGGENQPQHF.

This clone was found once. Within the sample, other DNA sequences also encode this same CDR3. This chain's CDR3 is CASSVGDSSYEQYF. CDR3 DNA: TGTGCCAGCAGCGTAGGCGATAGTAGTTACGAGCAGTACTTC. The chain employs TRBV9 and TRBJ2-7, with no clear D. Germline loops: CDR1 SGDLS, CDR2 YYNGEE. V lost 0 bases and J 4 bases, leaving 11 bases between the germline ends. The CDR3 runs 14 residues.

The chain couples TRBV5-1 to TRBJ2-3, with 8 bases that match TRBD1. The CDR3 has 18 amino acids. The V and J ends lost 3 bases and 1 base, in that order; junction bases with no gene match: 13. Germline loops: CDR1 SGHRS, CDR2 YFSETQ. The CDR3 sequence is CASSSRPWTGSGTDTQYF. The DNA of the CDR3 is TGCGCCAGCAGCTCACGACCTTGGACAGGGTCGGGCACAGATACGCAGTATTTT.

The count of this clone is one. The chain uses TRBV19 and TRBJ2-2, with D possibly TRBD2 on 6 matching bases. Germline loops: CDR1 LNHDA, CDR2 SQIVND (reference sequence). The CDR3 is 17 amino acids. The V end was cut by 7 bases, the J end by 0 bases, with 18 bases between. CDR3 protein: CASTSGGMSANTGELFF. In nucleotides, the CDR3 is TGTGCCAGTACTTCTGGCGGGATGTCCGCGAACACCGGGGAGCTGTTTTTT.

This chain uses TRBV7-2 with TRBJ2-7; the match to TRBD1 covers 11 bases. Unmatched junction bases numbered 7, after V lost 5 bases and J lost 7 bases. Germline-derived CDR1 and CDR2 are SGHTA and FQGNSA. The CDR3 contains 14 residues. Written as DNA, the CDR3 is TGTGCCAGCAGCCCCGGACAGGGGGCCGTTGAGCAGTACTTC. The encoded protein is CASSPGQGAVEQYF.

CDR3 nucleotides: TGCGCCAGCAGATCTCGACAGGGGGCTACCTCTGGGGCCAACGTCCTGACTTTC. It codes for CASRSRQGATSGANVLTF. The chain employs TRBV10-1 and TRBJ2-6; 10 bases map to TRBD1. CDR3 size: 18 residues. CDR1 and CDR2 (germline): WNHNN, SYGVQD (reference sequence). J gave up 0 bases and V 6 bases, and 8 bases lay outside the gene matches.

V is TRBV7-7 and J is TRBJ2-7, with TRBD1 as a possible D gene (6 bases). The germline V and J ends were trimmed by 3 bases and 5 bases, with 14 bases remaining between them. The length of the CDR3 is 14 residues. The germline V gene encodes CDR1 SSHAT and CDR2 FNYEAQ (reference sequence). CDR3 protein: CASSFGTIGHEQYF. The CDR3 DNA reads as TGTGCCAGCAGCTTTGGGACAATCGGACACGAGCAGTACTTC.

This chain links TRBV5-4 with TRBJ2-7; D gene unclear. The CDR3 extends over 15 amino acids. Germline assignment: CDR1 SGHNT and CDR2 YYREEE (reference sequence). The ends were cut back, 4 bases at V and 0 bases at J, with 14 bases in the middle. The CDR3 loop reads CASSVGNRYSYEQYF. The DNA of the CDR3 is TGTGCCAGCAGCGTGGGAAACAGATACTCCTACGAGCAGTACTTC.

This clone was picked up a small number of times. This chain connects TRBV6-1 to TRBJ1-2; 7 bases line up with TRBD1. Germline loops: CDR1 MNHNS, CDR2 SASEGT. V was clipped by 3 bases and J by 5 bases; unmatched bases: 3. The CDR3 is 13 residues long. Here the CDR3 DNA reads TGTGCCAGCAGTGAGCCGGGACAGTATGGCTACACCTTC. Translation: CASSEPGQYGYTF.

The V gene is TRBV19, the J gene TRBJ1-5; tentative D call: TRBD1 (6 bases). The CDR3 totals 17 residues. The V gene's germline CDR1 is LNHDA and CDR2 SQIVND (reference sequence). The V and J ends lost 7 bases and 1 base respectively, with 20 bases between them. In nucleotides, the CDR3 is TGTGCCAGTACTCCCCCTCGGGGGGCAGGGAGCAATCAGCCCCAGCATTTT. This codes for CASTPPRGAGSNQPQHF.

The V and J genes are TRBV10-1 and TRBJ2-3; 9 nucleotides match TRBD2. This CDR3 has 16 amino acids. Per the germline V gene, CDR1 is WNHNN and CDR2 is SYGVQD (reference sequence). V lost 3 bases and J lost 5; bases outside the gene matches: 9. The CDR3 here is CASSEAAGGPEDTQYF. The CDR3 nucleotides are TGCGCCAGCAGTGAAGCCGCGGGGGGGCCCGAAGATACGCAGTATTTT.

The V and J genes are TRBV18 and TRBJ2-5, with 9 nucleotides matching TRBD1. Germline assignment: CDR1 KGHSH and CDR2 LQKENI. There are 15 residues in the CDR3. V trimming: 5 bases; J trimming: 5 bases; junction bases outside the gene matches: 9. CDR3 DNA sequence: TGTGCCAGCTCATTCGAACAGGGGGCACAGGAGACCCAGTACTTC. It specifies CASSFEQGAQETQYF.

The chain uses TRBV15 and TRBJ2-1; D remains ambiguous. Germline lookup yields CDR1 LNHNV and CDR2 YYDKDF (reference sequence). The CDR3 has 11 residues. The V end was cut by 8 bases, the J end by 3 bases, with 5 bases between. The CDR3 is CATAGYNEQFF. CDR3 in DNA: TGTGCCACCGCAGGCTACAATGAGCAGTTCTTC.

J is TRBJ2-7 and V is TRBV7-2; 7 bases line up with TRBD2. Germline assignment: CDR1 SGHTA and CDR2 FQGNSA. The CDR3 sequence is 15 residues long. The J segment lost 1 base and the V segment lost 1 base, leaving 4 bases of the junction unmatched. As DNA, the CDR3 is TGTGCCAGCAGCTTAGGACTAGCCCGGTCCTACGAGCAGTACTTC. Translated: CASSLGLARSYEQYF.